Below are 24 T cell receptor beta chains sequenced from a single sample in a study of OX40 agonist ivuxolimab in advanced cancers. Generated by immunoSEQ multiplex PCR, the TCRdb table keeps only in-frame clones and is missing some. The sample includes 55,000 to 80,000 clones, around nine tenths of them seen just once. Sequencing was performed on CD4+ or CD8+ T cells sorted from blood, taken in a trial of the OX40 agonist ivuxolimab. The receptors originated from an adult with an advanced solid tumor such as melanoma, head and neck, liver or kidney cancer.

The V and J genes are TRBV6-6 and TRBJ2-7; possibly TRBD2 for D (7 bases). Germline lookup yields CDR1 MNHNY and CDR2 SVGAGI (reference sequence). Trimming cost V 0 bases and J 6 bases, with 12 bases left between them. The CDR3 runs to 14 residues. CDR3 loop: CASSYSQGRAEQYF. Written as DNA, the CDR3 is TGTGCCAGCAGTTACTCGCAGGGGAGGGCCGAGCAGTACTTC.

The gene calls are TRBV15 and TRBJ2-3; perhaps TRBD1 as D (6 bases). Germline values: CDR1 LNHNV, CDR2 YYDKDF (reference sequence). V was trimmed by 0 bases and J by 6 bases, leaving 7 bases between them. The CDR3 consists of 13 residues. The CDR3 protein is CATSRDQGDTQYF. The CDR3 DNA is TGTGCCACCAGCAGAGATCAGGGGGATACGCAGTATTTT.

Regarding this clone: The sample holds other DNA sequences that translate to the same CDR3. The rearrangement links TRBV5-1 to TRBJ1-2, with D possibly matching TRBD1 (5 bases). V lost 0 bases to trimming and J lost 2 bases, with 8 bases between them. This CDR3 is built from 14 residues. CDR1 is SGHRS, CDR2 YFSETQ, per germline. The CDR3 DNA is TGCGCCAGCAGCTTGGGGGGCACCAACTATGGCTACACCTTC. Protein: CASSLGGTNYGYTF. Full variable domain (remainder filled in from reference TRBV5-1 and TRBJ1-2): KAGVTQTPRYLIKTRGQQVTLSCSPISGHRSVSWYQQTPGQGLQFLFEYFSETQRNKGNFPGRFSGRQFSNSRSEMNVSTLELGDSALYLCASSLGGTNYGYTFGSGTRLTVV.

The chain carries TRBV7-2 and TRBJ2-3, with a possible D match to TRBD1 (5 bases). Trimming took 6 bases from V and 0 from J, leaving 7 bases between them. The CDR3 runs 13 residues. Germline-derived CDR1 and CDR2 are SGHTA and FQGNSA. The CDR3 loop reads CASRGPSTDTQYF. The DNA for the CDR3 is TGTGCCAGCAGGGGGCCTAGCACAGATACGCAGTATTTT.

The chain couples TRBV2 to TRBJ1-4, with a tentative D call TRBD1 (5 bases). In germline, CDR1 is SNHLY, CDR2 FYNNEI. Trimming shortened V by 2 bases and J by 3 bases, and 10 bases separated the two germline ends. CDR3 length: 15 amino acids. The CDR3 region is CASSEFETANEKLFF. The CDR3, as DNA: TGTGCCAGCAGTGAATTTGAGACAGCTAATGAAAAACTGTTTTTT.

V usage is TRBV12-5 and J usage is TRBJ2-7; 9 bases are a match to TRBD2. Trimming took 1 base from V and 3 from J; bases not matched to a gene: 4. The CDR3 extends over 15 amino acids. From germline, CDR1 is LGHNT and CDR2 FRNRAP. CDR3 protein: CASGLGLAGSYEQYF. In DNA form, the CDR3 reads TGTGCTAGTGGTTTGGGTCTAGCGGGAAGCTACGAGCAGTACTTC.

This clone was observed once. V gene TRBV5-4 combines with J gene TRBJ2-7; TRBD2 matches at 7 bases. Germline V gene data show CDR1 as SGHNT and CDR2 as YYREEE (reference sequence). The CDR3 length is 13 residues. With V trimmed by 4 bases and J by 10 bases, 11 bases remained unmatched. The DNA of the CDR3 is TGTGCCAGCAGCCGATCTGAAGCGGGATACCAGTACTTC. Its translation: CASSRSEAGYQYF.

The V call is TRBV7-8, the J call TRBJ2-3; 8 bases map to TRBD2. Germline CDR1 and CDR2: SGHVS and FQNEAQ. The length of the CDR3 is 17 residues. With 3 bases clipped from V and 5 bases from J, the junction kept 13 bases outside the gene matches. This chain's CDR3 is CASSFRRLERELDTQYF. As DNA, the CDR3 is TGTGCCAGCAGCTTTAGAAGGCTGGAGCGGGAGTTAGATACGCAGTATTTT.

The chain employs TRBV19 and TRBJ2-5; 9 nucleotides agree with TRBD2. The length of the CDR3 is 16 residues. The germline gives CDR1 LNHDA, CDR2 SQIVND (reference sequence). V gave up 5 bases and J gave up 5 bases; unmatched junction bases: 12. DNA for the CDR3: TGTGCCAGTAGTGCCGAATCAGTAGCGGGAGACGAGACCCAGTACTTC. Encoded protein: CASSAESVAGDETQYF.

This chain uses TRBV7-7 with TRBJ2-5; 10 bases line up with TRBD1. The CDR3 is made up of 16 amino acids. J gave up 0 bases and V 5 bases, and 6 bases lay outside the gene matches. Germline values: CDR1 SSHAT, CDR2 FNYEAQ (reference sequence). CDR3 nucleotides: TGTGCCAGCAGCCGATTGGGACAGGGGAACCAAGAGACCCAGTACTTC. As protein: CASSRLGQGNQETQYF.

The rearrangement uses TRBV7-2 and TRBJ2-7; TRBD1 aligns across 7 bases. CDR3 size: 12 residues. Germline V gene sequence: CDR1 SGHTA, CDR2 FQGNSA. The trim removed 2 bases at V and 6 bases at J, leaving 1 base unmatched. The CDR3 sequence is CASSLNRGEQYF. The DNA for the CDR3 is TGTGCCAGCAGCTTAAACAGGGGCGAGCAGTACTTC.

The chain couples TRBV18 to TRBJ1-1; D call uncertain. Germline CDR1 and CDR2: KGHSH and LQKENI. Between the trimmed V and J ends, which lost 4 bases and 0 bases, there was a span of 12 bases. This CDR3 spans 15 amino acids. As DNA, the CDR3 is TGTGCCAGCTCACAAACGGACGGAATGAACACTGAAGCTTTCTTT. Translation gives CASSQTDGMNTEAFF.

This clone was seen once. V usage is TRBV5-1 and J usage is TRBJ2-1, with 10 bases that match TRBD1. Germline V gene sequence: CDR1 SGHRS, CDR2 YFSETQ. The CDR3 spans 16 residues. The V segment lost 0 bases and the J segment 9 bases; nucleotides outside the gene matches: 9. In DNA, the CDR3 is TGCGCCAGCAGCTTGGCCGACAGGACAGGGGGAACTGAGCAGTTCTTC. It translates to CASSLADRTGGTEQFF. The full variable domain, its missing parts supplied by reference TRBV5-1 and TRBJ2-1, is KAGVTQTPRYLIKTRGQQVTLSCSPISGHRSVSWYQQTPGQGLQFLFEYFSETQRNKGNFPGRFSGRQFSNSRSEMNVSTLELGDSALYLCASSLADRTGGTEQFFGPGTRLTVL.

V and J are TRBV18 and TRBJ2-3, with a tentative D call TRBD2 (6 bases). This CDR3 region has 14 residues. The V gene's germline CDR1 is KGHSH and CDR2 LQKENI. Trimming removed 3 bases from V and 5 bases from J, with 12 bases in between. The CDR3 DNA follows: TGTGCCAGCTCACCGACTAGTGGGGGAGATACGCAGTATTTT. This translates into CASSPTSGGDTQYF.

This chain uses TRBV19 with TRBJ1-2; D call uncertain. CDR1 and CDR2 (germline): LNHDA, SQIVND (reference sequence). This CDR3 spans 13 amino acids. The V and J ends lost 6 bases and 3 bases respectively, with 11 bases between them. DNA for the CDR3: TGTGCCAGTAGCCGGGCAGCCCACTATGGCTACACCTTC. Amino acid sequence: CASSRAAHYGYTF.

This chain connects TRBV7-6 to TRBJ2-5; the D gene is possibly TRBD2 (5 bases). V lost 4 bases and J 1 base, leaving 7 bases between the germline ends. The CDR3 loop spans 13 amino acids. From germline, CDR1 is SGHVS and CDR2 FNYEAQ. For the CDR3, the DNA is TGTGCCAGCAGCTACGGACTCCAAGAGACCCAGTACTTC. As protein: CASSYGLQETQYF.

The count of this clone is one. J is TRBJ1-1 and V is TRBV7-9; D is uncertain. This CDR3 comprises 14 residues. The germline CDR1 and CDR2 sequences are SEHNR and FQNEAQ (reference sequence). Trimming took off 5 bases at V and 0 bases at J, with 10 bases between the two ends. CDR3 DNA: TGTGCCAGCAGCGCTACCGGGGTGAACACTGAAGCTTTCTTT. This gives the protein CASSATGVNTEAFF.

The CDR3 bases are TGTGCCAGCAGCGTAGAGGTCCGGGCCTCCTATAATTCACCCCTCCACTTT. This translates into CASSVEVRASYNSPLHF. The chain links TRBV9 to TRBJ1-6; D gene unclear. The germline V gene has CDR1 SGDLS and CDR2 YYNGEE. With 0 bases removed from V and 0 bases from J, the gap between germline ends came to 10 bases. This CDR3 spans 17 amino acids.

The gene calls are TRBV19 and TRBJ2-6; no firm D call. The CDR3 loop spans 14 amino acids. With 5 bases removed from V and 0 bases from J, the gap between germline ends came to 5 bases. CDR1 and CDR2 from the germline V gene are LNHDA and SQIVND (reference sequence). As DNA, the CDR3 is TGTGCCAGTAGTTCAAGCTCTGGGGCCAACGTCCTGACTTTC. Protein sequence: CASSSSSGANVLTF.

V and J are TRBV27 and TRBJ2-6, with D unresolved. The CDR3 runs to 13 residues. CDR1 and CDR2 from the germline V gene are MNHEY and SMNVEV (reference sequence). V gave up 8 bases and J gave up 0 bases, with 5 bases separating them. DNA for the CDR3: TGTGCCAGCCGTCTCTCTGGGGCCAACGTCCTGACTTTC. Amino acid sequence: CASRLSGANVLTF.

The chain's CDR3 is CASSLGRSPHEQYF. CDR3 nucleotide sequence: TGTGCCAGCAGCTTGGGACGCTCGCCCCACGAGCAGTACTTC. This chain links TRBV11-2 with TRBJ2-7, with D perhaps TRBD1 or TRBD2 (5 bases each). The V gene's germline CDR1 is SGHAT and CDR2 FQNNGV. Trimming took 3 bases from V and 5 from J, leaving 14 bases between them. The CDR3 contains 14 residues.

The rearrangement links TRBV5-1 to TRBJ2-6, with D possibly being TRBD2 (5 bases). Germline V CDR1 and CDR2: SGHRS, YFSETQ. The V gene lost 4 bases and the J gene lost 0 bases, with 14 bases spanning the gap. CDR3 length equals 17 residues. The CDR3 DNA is TGCGCCAGCAGCCCCCAGGCTAGCTACTCTGGGGCCAACGTCCTGACTTTC. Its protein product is CASSPQASYSGANVLTF.

The DNA of the CDR3 is TGTGCCAGCAGCTTAGGTCAGGGACTGAACACTGAAGCTTTCTTT. This sequence encodes CASSLGQGLNTEAFF. This chain uses TRBV7-8 with TRBJ1-1; tentative D call: TRBD1 (5 bases). Trimming removed 1 base at V and 0 bases at J, with 9 bases between. The CDR3 is made up of 15 amino acids. Per germline, CDR1 SGHVS and CDR2 FQNEAQ.

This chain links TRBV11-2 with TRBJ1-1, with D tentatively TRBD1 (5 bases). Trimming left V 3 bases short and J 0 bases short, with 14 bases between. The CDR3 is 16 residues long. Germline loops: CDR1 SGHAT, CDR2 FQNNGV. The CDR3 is CASSLGDRVLNTEAFF. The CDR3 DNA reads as TGTGCCAGCAGCTTGGGGGACCGGGTTTTGAACACTGAAGCTTTCTTT.